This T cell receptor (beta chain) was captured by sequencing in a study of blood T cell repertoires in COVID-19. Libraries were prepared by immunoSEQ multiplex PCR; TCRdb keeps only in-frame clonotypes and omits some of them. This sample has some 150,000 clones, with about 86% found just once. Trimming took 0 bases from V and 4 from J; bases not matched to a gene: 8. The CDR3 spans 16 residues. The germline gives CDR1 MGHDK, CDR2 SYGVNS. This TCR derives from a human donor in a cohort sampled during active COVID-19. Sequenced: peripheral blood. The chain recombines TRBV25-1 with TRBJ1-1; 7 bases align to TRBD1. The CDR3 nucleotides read TGTGCCAGCAGTGAATACAGGGGGTACGGAAGCACTGAAGCTTTCTTT. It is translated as CASSEYRGYGSTEAFF.